This TCR beta chain was found in a study of blood T cell repertoires in COVID-19. Only in-frame clones appear in the TCRdb table, and some are missing; sequencing was by immunoSEQ multiplex PCR. Of approximately 92,000 clones in the sample, about 71% were seen once. In germline, CDR1 is SGHAT, CDR2 FQDESV (reference sequence). The V end lost 5 bases, the J end lost 9 bases, and 11 bases lay between the germline ends. This CDR3 has 13 amino acids. This clonotype was obtained from a woman aged 55-70 years in a cohort sampled during active or convalescent COVID-19. The material sequenced was peripheral blood. The chain uses TRBV11-1 and TRBJ1-6, with unresolved D. DNA for the CDR3: TGTGCCAGCAGCCCTTTACGGGGTTCACCCCTCCACTTT. Encoded protein: CASSPLRGSPLHF.